The present entry profiles one T cell receptor (beta chain) with its context. Antigen specificity is unknown. The sample's time point: persistent/refractory GD, antithyroid drugs over 5 years with positive TRAb. Extracted RNA from PBMCs served as the source of the TCR library. This CDR3 spans 16 amino acids. Trimming stripped 4 bases from V and 9 bases from J, with 19 bases between. The germline V gene has CDR1 LNHDA and CDR2 SQIVND (reference sequence). The sample originates from a study of regulatory T cells in long-lasting Graves disease. For the study at large: By definition, persistent Graves' disease involved antithyroid drugs for over 5 years alongside positive TSH receptor antibodies.

CDR3 regions were amplified by Arm-PCR using iRepertoire HTBI primers to build TCR beta libraries. TCRdb recomputed calls from the multiplex PCR reads with MiXCR, one row per CDR3 protein. This sample yields approximately 690,000 distinct CDR3 sequences, of which around 30% are seen a single time; roughly 40% belongs to the top ten. Study-level points and caveats: TRBV28, TRBJ1-2 and TRBJ2-5 emerged as the favored segments in persistent disease. Lower TCR diversity characterized persistent Graves' patients relative to newly diagnosed patients.

The sequence was collected from a female donor with Graves disease. The J gene is TRBJ1-6, the V gene TRBV19; D gene uncertain. Sequenced material: peripheral blood mononuclear cells (PBMCs), taken when the disease was refractory, from a patient treated with antithyroid drugs. CDR3 nucleotide sequence: TGTGCCAGTAGTACCCTAAGGCAAGATGTGGCTTCACCCCTCCACTTT. Translating gives CASSTLRQDVASPLHF.